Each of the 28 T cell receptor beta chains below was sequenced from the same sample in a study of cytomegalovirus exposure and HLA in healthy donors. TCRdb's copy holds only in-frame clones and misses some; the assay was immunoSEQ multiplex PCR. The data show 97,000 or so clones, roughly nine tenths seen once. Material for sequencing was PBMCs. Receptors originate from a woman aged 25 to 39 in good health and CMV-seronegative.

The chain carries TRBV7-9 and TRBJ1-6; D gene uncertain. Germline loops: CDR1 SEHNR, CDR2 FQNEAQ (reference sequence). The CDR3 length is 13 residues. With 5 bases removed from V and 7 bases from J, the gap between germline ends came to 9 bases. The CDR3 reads CASSPYLNSPLHF. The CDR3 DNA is TGTGCCAGCAGCCCATACCTAAATTCACCCCTCCACTTT.

Here the CDR3 reads CAISELSTGKDGYTF. CDR3 sequence (DNA): TGTGCCATCAGTGAATTATCCACAGGGAAAGATGGCTACACCTTC. V and J are TRBV10-3 and TRBJ1-2, with a weak D call TRBD1 (6 bases). Germline CDR1 is ENHRY and CDR2 is SYGVKD. The CDR3 has 15 amino acids. V lost 3 bases, J lost 6 bases, and 17 bases lay in between.

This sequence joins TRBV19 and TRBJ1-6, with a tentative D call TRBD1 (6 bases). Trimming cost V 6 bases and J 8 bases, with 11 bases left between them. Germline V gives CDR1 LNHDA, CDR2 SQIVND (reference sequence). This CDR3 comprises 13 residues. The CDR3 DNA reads TGTGCCAGTAGCTTTAGACAGGATTCACCCCTCCACTTT. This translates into CASSFRQDSPLHF.

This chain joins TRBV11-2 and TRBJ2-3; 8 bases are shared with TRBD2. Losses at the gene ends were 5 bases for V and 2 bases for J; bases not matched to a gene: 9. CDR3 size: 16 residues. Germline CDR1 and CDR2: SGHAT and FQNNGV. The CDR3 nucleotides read TGTGCCAGCAGCAAGCCAGCGGGGGCCCACACAGATACGCAGTATTTT. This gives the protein CASSKPAGAHTDTQYF.

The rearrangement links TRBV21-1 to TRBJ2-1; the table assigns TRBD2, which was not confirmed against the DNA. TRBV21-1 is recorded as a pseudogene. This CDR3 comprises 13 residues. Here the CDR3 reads CASSKRSYNEQFF. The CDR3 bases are TGTGCCAGCAGCAAACGGTCGTACAATGAGCAGTTCTTC.

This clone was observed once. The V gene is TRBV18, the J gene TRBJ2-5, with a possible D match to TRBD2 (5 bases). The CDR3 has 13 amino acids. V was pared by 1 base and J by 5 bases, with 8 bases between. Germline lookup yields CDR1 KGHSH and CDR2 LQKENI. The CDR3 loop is CASSPLPGETQYF. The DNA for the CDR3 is TGTGCCAGCTCACCACTCCCGGGGGAGACCCAGTACTTC.

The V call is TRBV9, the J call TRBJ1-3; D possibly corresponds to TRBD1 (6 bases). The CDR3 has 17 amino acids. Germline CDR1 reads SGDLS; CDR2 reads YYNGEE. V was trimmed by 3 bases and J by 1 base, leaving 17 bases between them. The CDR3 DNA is TGTGCCAGCAGCGCAGGGGTCCGGACGGATTCTGGAAACACCATATATTTT. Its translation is CASSAGVRTDSGNTIYF.

The CDR3 DNA reads as TGCGCCAGCAGTGAGTCCCGCCAGGGGGCCGGGGAGCTGTTTTTT. Protein product: CASSESRQGAGELFF. The chain combines TRBV10-1 with TRBJ2-2; TRBD1 matches 7 bases. The CDR3 has 15 amino acids. V was pared by 0 bases and J by 6 bases, with 4 bases of the junction left unmatched. Germline V gene data show CDR1 as WNHNN and CDR2 as SYGVQD (reference sequence).

CDR3 loop: CASSLGKGGTEAFF. CDR3 in DNA: TGCGCCAGCAGCTTGGGAAAGGGGGGGACTGAAGCTTTCTTT. This chain uses TRBV5-1 with TRBJ1-1; D is possibly TRBD1 (6 bases). In germline, CDR1 is SGHRS, CDR2 YFSETQ. The CDR3 spans 14 residues. V was cut by 0 bases and J by 5 bases, with 11 bases left in between.

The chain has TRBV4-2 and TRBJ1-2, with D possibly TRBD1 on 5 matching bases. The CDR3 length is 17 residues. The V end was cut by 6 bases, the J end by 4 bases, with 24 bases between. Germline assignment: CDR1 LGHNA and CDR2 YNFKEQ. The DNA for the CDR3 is TGTGCCAGCAGTCAAAAGGCCGGACAAGAGGTACCCTATGGCTACACCTTC. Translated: CASSQKAGQEVPYGYTF.

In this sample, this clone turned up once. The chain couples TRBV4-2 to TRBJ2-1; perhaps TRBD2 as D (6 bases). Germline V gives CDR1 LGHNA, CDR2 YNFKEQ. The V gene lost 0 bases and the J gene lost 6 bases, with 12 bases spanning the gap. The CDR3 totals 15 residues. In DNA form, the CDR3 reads TGTGCCAGCAGCCAAGAACGCGGGATGGGCAATGAGCAGTTCTTC. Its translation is CASSQERGMGNEQFF.

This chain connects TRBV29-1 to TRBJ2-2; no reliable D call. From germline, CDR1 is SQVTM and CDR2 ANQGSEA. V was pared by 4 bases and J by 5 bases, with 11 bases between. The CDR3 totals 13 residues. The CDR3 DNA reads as TGCAGCGTTGGGTCTCCGGAGACCGGGGAGCTGTTTTTT. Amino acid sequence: CSVGSPETGELFF.

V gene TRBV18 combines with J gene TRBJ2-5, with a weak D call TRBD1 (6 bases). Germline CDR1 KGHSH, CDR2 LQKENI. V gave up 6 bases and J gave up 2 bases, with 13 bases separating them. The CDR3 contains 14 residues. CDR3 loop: CASSYRVRQETQYF. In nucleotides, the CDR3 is TGTGCCAGCTCGTACAGGGTGAGGCAAGAGACCCAGTACTTC.

This CDR3 is CASSFVSGIQETQYF. CDR3 coding DNA: TGTGCCAGCAGTTTTGTTAGCGGGATCCAAGAGACCCAGTACTTC. V usage is TRBV27 and J usage is TRBJ2-5; TRBD2 matches at 8 bases. The CDR3 loop spans 15 amino acids. Germline CDR1 and CDR2: MNHEY and SMNVEV (reference sequence). After removal of 3 bases from V and 1 base from J, the junction contained 4 bases not matched to a gene.

CDR3 DNA sequence: TGTGCCAGCAGGGGACAGGTGAACACTGAAGCTTTCTTT. Amino acids: CASRGQVNTEAFF. The chain recombines TRBV6-1 with TRBJ1-1, with 8 bases aligning to TRBD1. Germline assignment: CDR1 MNHNS and CDR2 SASEGT. V lost 6 bases and J lost 0; bases outside the gene matches: 0. CDR3 size: 13 residues.

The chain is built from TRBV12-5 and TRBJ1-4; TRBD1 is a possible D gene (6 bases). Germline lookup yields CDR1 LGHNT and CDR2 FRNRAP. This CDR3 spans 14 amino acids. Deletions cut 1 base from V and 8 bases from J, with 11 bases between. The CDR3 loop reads CASGLEGGREKLFF. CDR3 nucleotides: TGTGCTAGTGGTTTGGAAGGGGGACGGGAAAAACTGTTTTTT. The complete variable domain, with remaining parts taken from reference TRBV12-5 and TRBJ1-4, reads DARVTQTPRHKVTEMGQEVTMRCQPILGHNTVFWYRQTMMQGLELLAYFRNRAPLDDSGMPKDRFSAEMPDATLATLKIQPSEPRDSAVYFCASGLEGGREKLFFGSGTQLSVL.

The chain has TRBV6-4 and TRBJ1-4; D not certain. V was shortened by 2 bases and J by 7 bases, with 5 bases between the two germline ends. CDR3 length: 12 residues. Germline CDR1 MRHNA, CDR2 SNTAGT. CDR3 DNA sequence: TGTGCCAGCAGTGACGACTGTGAAAAACTGTTTTTT. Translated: CASSDDCEKLFF.

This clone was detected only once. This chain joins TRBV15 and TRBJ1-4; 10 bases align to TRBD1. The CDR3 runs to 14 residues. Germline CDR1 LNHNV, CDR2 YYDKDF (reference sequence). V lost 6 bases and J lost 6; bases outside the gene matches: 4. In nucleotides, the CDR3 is TGTGCCACCAGTTCCGGACAGGGGGATGAAAAACTGTTTTTT. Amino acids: CATSSGQGDEKLFF.

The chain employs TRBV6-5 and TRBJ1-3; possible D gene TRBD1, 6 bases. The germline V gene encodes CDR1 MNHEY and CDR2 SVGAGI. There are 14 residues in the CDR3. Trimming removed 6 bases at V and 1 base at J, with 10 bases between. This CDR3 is CASRPTGSGNTIYF. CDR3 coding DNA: TGTGCCAGCAGACCCACAGGGTCTGGAAACACCATATATTTT.

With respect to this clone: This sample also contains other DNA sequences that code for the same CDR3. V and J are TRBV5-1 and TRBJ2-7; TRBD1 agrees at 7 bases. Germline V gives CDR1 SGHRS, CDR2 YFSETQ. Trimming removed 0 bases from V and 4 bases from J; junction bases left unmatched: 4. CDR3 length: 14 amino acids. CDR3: CASSLGQGIYEQYF. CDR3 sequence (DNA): TGCGCCAGCAGCTTGGGACAGGGAATTTACGAGCAGTACTTC.

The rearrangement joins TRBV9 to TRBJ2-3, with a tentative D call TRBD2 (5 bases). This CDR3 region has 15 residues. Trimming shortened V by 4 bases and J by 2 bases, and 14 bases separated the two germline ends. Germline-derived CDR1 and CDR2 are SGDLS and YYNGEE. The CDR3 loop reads CASSIEGVFTDTQYF. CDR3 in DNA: TGTGCCAGCAGCATAGAGGGAGTGTTCACAGATACGCAGTATTTT.

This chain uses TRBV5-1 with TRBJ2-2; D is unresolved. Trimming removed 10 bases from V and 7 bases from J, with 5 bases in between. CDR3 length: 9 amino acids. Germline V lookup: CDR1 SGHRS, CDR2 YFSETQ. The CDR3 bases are TGCGCCTCCTTCGGGGAGCTGTTTTTT. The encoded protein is CASFGELFF.

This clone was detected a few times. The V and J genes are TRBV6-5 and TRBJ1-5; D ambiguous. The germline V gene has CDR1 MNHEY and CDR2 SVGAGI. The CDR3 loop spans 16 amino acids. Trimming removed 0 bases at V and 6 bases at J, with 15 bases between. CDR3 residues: CASSYSSVGPLQPQHF. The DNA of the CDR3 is TGTGCCAGCAGTTACTCGAGCGTAGGCCCGCTTCAGCCCCAGCATTTT.

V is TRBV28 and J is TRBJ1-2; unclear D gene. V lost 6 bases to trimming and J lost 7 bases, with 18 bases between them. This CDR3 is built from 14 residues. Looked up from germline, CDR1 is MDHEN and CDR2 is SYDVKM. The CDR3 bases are TGTGCCAGCAGCCTCGAACTACCATTAGTTGGCTACACCTTC. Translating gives CASSLELPLVGYTF.

CDR3 DNA: TGCGCCAGCAGTGAGGGGACAGGGGGCCCGAACACCGGGGAGCTGTTTTTT. It specifies CASSEGTGGPNTGELFF. V and J are TRBV10-1 and TRBJ2-2; 12 bases match TRBD1. Germline V gene lookup returns CDR1 WNHNN and CDR2 SYGVQD (reference sequence). This CDR3 contains 17 residues. J gave up 0 bases and V 2 bases, and 1 base lay outside the gene matches.

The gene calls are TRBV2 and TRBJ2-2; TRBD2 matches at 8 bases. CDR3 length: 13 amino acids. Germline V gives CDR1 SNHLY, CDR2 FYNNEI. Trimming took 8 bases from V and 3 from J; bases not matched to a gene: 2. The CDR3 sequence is CASASGYTGELFF. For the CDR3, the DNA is TGTGCCAGCGCTAGCGGGTACACCGGGGAGCTGTTTTTT.

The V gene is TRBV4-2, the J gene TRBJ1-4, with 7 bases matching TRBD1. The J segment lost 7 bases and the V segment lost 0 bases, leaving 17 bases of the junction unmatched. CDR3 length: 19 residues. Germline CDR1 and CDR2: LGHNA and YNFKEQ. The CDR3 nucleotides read TGTGCCAGCAGCCAAGAGTTAGGGACGGACAGGATAGGAACTGAAAAACTGTTTTTT. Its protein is CASSQELGTDRIGTEKLFF.

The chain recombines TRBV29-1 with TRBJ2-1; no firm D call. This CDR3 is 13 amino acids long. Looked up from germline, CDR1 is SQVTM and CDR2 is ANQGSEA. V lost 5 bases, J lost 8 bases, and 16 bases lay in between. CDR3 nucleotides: TGCAGCGTTCATCCCGGTATCGTTTATGAGCAGTTCTTC. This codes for CSVHPGIVYEQFF.